The 17 T cell receptor beta chains in this list originate from one sample, sequenced in a study of T cell responses to AZD1222 COVID-19 vaccine. Assay: immunoSEQ multiplex PCR; the TCRdb copy retains only in-frame clones and omits some. This sample carries under 100,000 clones, around nine tenths of them seen once, and the ten largest clones take about 5%. Here the sequenced sample was peripheral blood, taken on day 0 of AZD1222 vaccination. All receptors derive from an adult in good health.

This chain joins TRBV2 and TRBJ2-5; D call uncertain. This CDR3 is 12 amino acids long. Trimming stripped 4 bases from V and 5 bases from J, with 8 bases between. Germline assignment: CDR1 SNHLY and CDR2 FYNNEI. CDR3 region: CASSVLGETQYF. The CDR3 region has the DNA TGTGCCAGCAGTGTTTTGGGGGAGACCCAGTACTTC.

CDR3 protein: CASSLFPQQSYEQYF. In nucleotides, the CDR3 is TGTGCCAGCAGCTTATTCCCCCAACAGTCCTACGAGCAGTACTTC. The V gene is TRBV7-2, the J gene TRBJ2-7; D uncertain. The germline V gene encodes CDR1 SGHTA and CDR2 FQGNSA. V gave up 2 bases and J gave up 1 base, with 12 bases separating them. The CDR3 spans 15 residues.

This chain uses TRBV5-1 with TRBJ2-1, with 9 positions matching TRBD1. V dropped 4 bases and J dropped 0; count of bases not matched to a gene: 5. The V gene's germline CDR1 is SGHRS and CDR2 YFSETQ. The CDR3 has 16 amino acids. CDR3 bases: TGCGCCAGCAGCCCCCTGACAGGGGGCTCCTACAATGAGCAGTTCTTC. Its translation is CASSPLTGGSYNEQFF.

This chain connects TRBV10-2 to TRBJ1-4, with D possibly being TRBD1 (5 bases). This CDR3 has 15 residues. Germline V gene lookup returns CDR1 WSHSY and CDR2 SAAADI. Trimming took 7 bases from V and 8 from J, leaving 20 bases between them. The CDR3 DNA reads TGCGCCAGCACTGCTTACTGGACGGGGGACGAAAAACTGTTTTTT. It translates to CASTAYWTGDEKLFF.

The V and J genes are TRBV9 and TRBJ2-7; the D gene is possibly TRBD1 (6 bases). The germline gives CDR1 SGDLS, CDR2 YYNGEE. This CDR3 is built from 14 residues. Trimming left V 2 bases short and J 3 bases short, with 12 bases between. This chain's CDR3 is CASSVGRGGYEQYF. CDR3 sequence (DNA): TGTGCCAGCAGCGTTGGGAGAGGGGGCTACGAGCAGTACTTC.

This chain uses TRBV7-8 with TRBJ2-5, with 10 bases aligning to TRBD2. V gave up 5 bases and J gave up 4 bases; unmatched junction bases: 10. In germline, CDR1 is SGHVS, CDR2 FQNEAQ. The length of the CDR3 is 16 residues. The CDR3 here is CASSRTSGLFGETQYF. The DNA of the CDR3 is TGTGCCAGCAGCCGGACTAGCGGTTTATTCGGAGAGACCCAGTACTTC.

The chain is built from TRBV7-3 and TRBJ2-5; D is unresolved. The V end was cut by 2 bases, the J end by 1 base, with 11 bases between. The CDR3 is 15 residues long. Germline CDR1 and CDR2: SGHTA and FQGTGA. Here the CDR3 reads CASSLGSGFQETQYF. CDR3 DNA: TGTGCCAGCAGCTTAGGTTCCGGGTTCCAAGAGACCCAGTACTTC.

This clone was recorded only once. This sequence joins TRBV28 and TRBJ2-3; 9 nucleotides agree with TRBD1. Germline lookup yields CDR1 MDHEN and CDR2 SYDVKM. Germline trimming cut 1 base from V and 3 bases from J; bases unmatched to any gene: 2. This CDR3 region has 15 residues. CDR3 sequence reads: CASSLFGTGTDTQYF. CDR3 in DNA: TGTGCCAGCAGTTTATTCGGGACAGGGACAGATACGCAGTATTTT.

This sequence joins TRBV28 and TRBJ1-3; tentative D call: TRBD1 (5 bases). The CDR3 spans 15 residues. The germline gives CDR1 MDHEN, CDR2 SYDVKM. The V end lost 6 bases, the J end lost 6 bases, and 18 bases lay between the germline ends. CDR3 DNA sequence: TGTGCCAGCAGCACCGGGGGGGGGTCCGCAAACACCATATATTTT. This translates into CASSTGGGSANTIYF. Full variable domain (outside the CDR3, taken from reference TRBV28 and TRBJ1-3): DVKVTQSSRYLVKRTGEKVFLECVQDMDHENMFWYRQDPGLGLRLIYFSYDVKMKEKGDIPEGYSVSREKKERFSLILESASTNQTSMYLCASSTGGGSANTIYFGEGSWLTVV.

V and J are TRBV19 and TRBJ2-7, with 10 bases fitting TRBD1. V lost 5 bases, J lost 5 bases, and 21 bases stayed unmatched. The germline V gene encodes CDR1 LNHDA and CDR2 SQIVND (reference sequence). CDR3 size: 19 residues. The CDR3 DNA is TGTGCCAGTAGTCCTAGGTCGTCCCCCTCCGGGACAGGGGTCCACGAGCAGTACTTC. Translated: CASSPRSSPSGTGVHEQYF.

This clone has a single count. The chain combines TRBV5-1 with TRBJ2-6; D is undetermined. V was clipped by 4 bases and J by 2 bases, with 16 bases between them. Germline CDR1 is SGHRS and CDR2 is YFSETQ. The CDR3 is made up of 17 amino acids. The CDR3 protein is CASSPRTWGTGANVLTF. The CDR3 nucleotides read TGCGCCAGCAGCCCCCGGACCTGGGGTACTGGGGCCAACGTCCTGACTTTC.

This rearrangement joins TRBV7-9 to TRBJ1-5; 8 bases match TRBD1. This CDR3 comprises 16 residues. Germline V gives CDR1 SEHNR, CDR2 FQNEAQ (reference sequence). With V trimmed by 5 bases and J by 3 bases, 9 bases remained unmatched. The CDR3 DNA reads TGTGCCAGCAGCCCGTCTATGACAGGGGCCAATCAGCCCCAGCATTTT. This gives the protein CASSPSMTGANQPQHF.

The CDR3 DNA is TGCGCCAGCAGCCAGTCCCCGACGGGGTACATTCAGTACTTC. Protein product: CASSQSPTGYIQYF. The chain combines TRBV4-3 with TRBJ2-4, with TRBD2 as a possible D gene (5 bases). The CDR3 runs to 14 residues. CDR1 LGHNA and CDR2 YSLEER come from the germline V gene. V shed 3 bases and J shed 8 bases, with 14 bases lying between them.

This chain uses TRBV19 with TRBJ1-3; 7 bases fit TRBD1. With V trimmed by 7 bases and J by 8 bases, 11 bases remained unmatched. There are 14 residues in the CDR3. Germline V CDR1 and CDR2: LNHDA, SQIVND (reference sequence). This CDR3 reads CASTSQRQGHTIYF. The CDR3 bases are TGTGCCAGTACGAGCCAGAGACAGGGCCACACCATATATTTT.

This chain joins TRBV5-4 and TRBJ2-1; D possibly corresponds to TRBD2 (6 bases). Deletions cut 4 bases from V and 2 bases from J, with 10 bases between. The CDR3 contains 14 residues. CDR1 and CDR2 from the germline V gene are SGHNT and YYREEE (reference sequence). In DNA, the CDR3 is TGTGCCAGCAGCCGCCGGGGGACCTACAATGAGCAGTTCTTC. Protein: CASSRRGTYNEQFF.

The chain couples TRBV10-3 to TRBJ1-6; no definite D call. The CDR3 is 15 amino acids. The germline gives CDR1 ENHRY, CDR2 SYGVKD. V gave up 4 bases and J gave up 7 bases, with 14 bases separating them. CDR3 sequence reads: CAISGGGPGNSPLHF. CDR3 nucleotides: TGTGCCATCAGTGGAGGAGGACCGGGGAATTCACCCCTCCACTTT.

This clone was picked up a small number of times. The chain combines TRBV3-1 (or the pseudogene TRBV3-2) with TRBJ1-2; no clear D gene. Germline values: CDR1 LGHDT, CDR2 YNNKEL (reference sequence). V was cut by 0 bases and J by 8 bases, with 10 bases left in between. The CDR3 sequence is 13 residues long. DNA for the CDR3: TGTGCCAGCAGCCAAGAAAGTCGGACGGGCTACACCTTC. This encodes CASSQESRTGYTF.